This T cell receptor beta chain was identified during a study of T cell responses to AZD1222 COVID-19 vaccine. As concerns this clone: The antigen remains undetermined.

Germline V gene sequence: CDR1 MNHEY, CDR2 SVGAGI. The CDR3 sequence is 16 residues long. Trimming cost V 4 bases and J 2 bases, with 18 bases left between them. Notes on the study in general: The study sampled repertoires only after the peak T cell response.

Clones were sequenced by immunoSEQ multiplex PCR, and TCRdb holds only the in-frame ones, with some missing. Here the sample spans fewer than 200,000 clones, roughly nine tenths being singletons. The chain carries TRBV6-5 and TRBJ2-7; D possibly corresponds to TRBD2 (5 bases). The sequencing here drew on peripheral blood, taken on day 0 of MenACWY control vaccination. This clonotype originated in an adult in good health. The CDR3 here is CASSWQPNDSAYEQYF. CDR3 nucleotides: TGTGCCAGCAGTTGGCAGCCCAATGATAGCGCCTACGAGCAGTACTTC.